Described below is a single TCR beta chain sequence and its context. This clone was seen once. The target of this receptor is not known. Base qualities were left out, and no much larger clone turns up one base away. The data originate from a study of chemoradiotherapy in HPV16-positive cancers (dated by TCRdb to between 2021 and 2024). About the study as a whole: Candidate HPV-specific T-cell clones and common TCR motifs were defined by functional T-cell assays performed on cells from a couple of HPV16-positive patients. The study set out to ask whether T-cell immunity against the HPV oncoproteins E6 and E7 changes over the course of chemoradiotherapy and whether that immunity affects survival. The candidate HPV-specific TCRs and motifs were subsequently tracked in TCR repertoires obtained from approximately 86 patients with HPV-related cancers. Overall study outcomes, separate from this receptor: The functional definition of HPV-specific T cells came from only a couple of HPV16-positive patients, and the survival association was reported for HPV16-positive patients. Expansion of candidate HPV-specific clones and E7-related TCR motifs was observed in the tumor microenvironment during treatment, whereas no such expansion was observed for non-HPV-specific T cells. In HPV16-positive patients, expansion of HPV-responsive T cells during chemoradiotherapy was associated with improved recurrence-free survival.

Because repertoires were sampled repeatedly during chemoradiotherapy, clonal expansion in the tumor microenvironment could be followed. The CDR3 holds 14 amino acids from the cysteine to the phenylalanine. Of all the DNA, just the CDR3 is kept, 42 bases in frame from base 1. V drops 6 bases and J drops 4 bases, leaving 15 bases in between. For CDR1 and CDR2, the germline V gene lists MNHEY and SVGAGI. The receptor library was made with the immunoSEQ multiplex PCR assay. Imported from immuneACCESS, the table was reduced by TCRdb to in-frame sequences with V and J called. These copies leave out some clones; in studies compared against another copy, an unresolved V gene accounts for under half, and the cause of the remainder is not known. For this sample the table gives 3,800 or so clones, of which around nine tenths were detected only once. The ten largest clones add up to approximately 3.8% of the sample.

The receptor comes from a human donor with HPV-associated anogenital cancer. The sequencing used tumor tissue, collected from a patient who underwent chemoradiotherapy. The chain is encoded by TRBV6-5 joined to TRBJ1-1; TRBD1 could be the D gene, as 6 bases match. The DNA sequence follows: TGTGCCAGCAGGCCAAGAACAGGGCTCACTGAAGCTTTCTTT. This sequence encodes CASRPRTGLTEAFF.